This passage covers 8 T cell receptor beta chains from one sample sequenced in a study of control samples from healthy donors and cancer patients. Generated by immunoSEQ multiplex PCR, the TCRdb table keeps only in-frame clones and is missing some. The sample shows 55,000 to 90,000 clones, roughly 84% of them seen only once. Sequencing was carried out using blood. The origin of the receptors is a middle-aged man in good health.

This rearrangement joins TRBV5-4 to TRBJ1-1, with 10 bases that match TRBD1. Trimming took 9 bases from V and 3 from J; bases not matched to a gene: 11. The germline V gene encodes CDR1 SGHNT and CDR2 YYREEE (reference sequence). This CDR3 has 15 residues. CDR3 loop: CATMDRGKWDTEAFF. CDR3 coding DNA: TGTGCCACGATGGACAGGGGGAAGTGGGACACTGAAGCTTTCTTT.

The DNA for the CDR3 is TGCGCCAGCAGTGAAACGGGTCATAATGAAAAACTGTTTTTT. Encoded protein: CASSETGHNEKLFF. The chain is built from TRBV10-2 and TRBJ1-4; D not certain. V shed 3 bases and J shed 4 bases, with 9 bases lying between them. Germline loops: CDR1 WSHSY, CDR2 SAAADI. The CDR3 runs 14 residues.

The chain recombines TRBV7-8 with TRBJ2-1, with 8 positions matching TRBD2. The CDR3 loop spans 19 amino acids. Germline V gives CDR1 SGHVS, CDR2 FQNEAQ. J lost 4 bases, V lost 7 bases, and 21 bases had no gene match. The CDR3 loop is CASKYQETSAPEGYNEQFF. The CDR3 DNA is TGTGCCAGCAAATATCAAGAGACTAGCGCACCAGAGGGTTACAATGAGCAGTTCTTC.

The rearrangement uses TRBV3-1 (or the pseudogene TRBV3-2) and TRBJ2-1; possibly TRBD2 for D (6 bases). Germline CDR1 reads LGHDT; CDR2 reads YNNKEL (reference sequence). The CDR3 is 14 amino acids. V was shortened by 0 bases and J by 8 bases, with 11 bases between the two germline ends. CDR3 coding DNA: TGTGCCAGCAGCCAAGAACTAGCAGGCGATGAGCAGTTCTTC. Translated, it gives CASSQELAGDEQFF.

V usage is TRBV4-3 and J usage is TRBJ1-4; TRBD1 matches 7 bases. The CDR3 runs to 16 residues. V trimming: 0 bases; J trimming: 4 bases; junction bases outside the gene matches: 5. The germline CDR1 and CDR2 sequences are LGHNA and YSLEER. CDR3 nucleotide sequence: TGCGCCAGCAGCCAAGAGGGGACAGTGCTTAATGAAAAACTGTTTTTT. Translation: CASSQEGTVLNEKLFF.

The genes are TRBV4-2 and TRBJ2-1; the match to TRBD2 covers 9 bases. Looked up from germline, CDR1 is LGHNA and CDR2 is YNFKEQ. V trimming: 2 bases; J trimming: 4 bases; junction bases outside the gene matches: 6. This CDR3 has 16 residues. CDR3 coding DNA: TGTGCCAGCAGCCAAACCCTAGCGGGGTCATACAATGAGCAGTTCTTC. It specifies CASSQTLAGSYNEQFF.

This clone showed up just once. CDR3: CASSLIRGGLTDTQYF. The CDR3 nucleotides read TGTGCCAGCAGCCTAATCCGGGGGGGGCTCACAGATACGCAGTATTTT. The chain combines TRBV7-6 with TRBJ2-3, with 8 bases aligning to TRBD2. This CDR3 region has 16 residues. V was pared by 5 bases and J by 2 bases, with 9 bases of the junction left unmatched. The germline V gene encodes CDR1 SGHVS and CDR2 FNYEAQ.

V and J are TRBV4-2 and TRBJ1-1; D possibly corresponds to TRBD1 (5 bases). In germline, CDR1 is LGHNA, CDR2 YNFKEQ. The CDR3 sequence is 14 residues long. Trimming stripped 4 bases from V and 4 bases from J, with 13 bases between. CDR3 nucleotide sequence: TGTGCCAGCAGCCCAGAAACAGGTGGCACTGAAGCTTTCTTT. Residues: CASSPETGGTEAFF.